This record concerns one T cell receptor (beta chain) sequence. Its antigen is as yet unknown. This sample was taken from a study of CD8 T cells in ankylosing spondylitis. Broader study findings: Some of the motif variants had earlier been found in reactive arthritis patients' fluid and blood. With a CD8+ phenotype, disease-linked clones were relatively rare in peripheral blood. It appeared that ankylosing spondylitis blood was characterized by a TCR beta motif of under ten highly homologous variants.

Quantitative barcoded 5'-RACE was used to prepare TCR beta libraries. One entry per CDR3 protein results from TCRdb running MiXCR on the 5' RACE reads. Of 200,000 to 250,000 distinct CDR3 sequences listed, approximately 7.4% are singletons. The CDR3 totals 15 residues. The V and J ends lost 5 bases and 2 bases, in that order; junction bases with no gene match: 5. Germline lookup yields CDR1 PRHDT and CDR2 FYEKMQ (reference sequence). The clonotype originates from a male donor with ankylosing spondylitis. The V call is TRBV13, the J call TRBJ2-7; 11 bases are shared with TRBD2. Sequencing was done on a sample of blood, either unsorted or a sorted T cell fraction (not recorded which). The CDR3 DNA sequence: TGTGCCAGCAGCCAAATGACTAGCGGGACCTACGAGCAGTACTTC. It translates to CASSQMTSGTYEQYF.